This is a list of T cell receptor beta chains from one sample in a study of OX40 agonist ivuxolimab in advanced cancers. The assay was immunoSEQ multiplex PCR, and TCRdb's table has in-frame clones only and misses some. The sample yields under 15,000 clones, over 80% seen once. The specimen was CD4+ or CD8+ T cells sorted from blood, collected in a trial of the OX40 agonist ivuxolimab. The receptors derive from an adult with an advanced solid tumor such as melanoma, head and neck, liver or kidney cancer. The CDR3 runs from the conserved cysteine through the conserved F or W. A D gene is named only where the DNA matches it firmly. Clone size appears in some rows only: once, few, many, or a class for an expanded clone.

clone_size: -
v_call: TRBV6-5
d_call: -
j_call: TRBJ1-6
cdr3_aa: CASSYSGERAPLHF
cdr3_nt: TGTGCCAGCAGTTATTCGGGGGAGCGGGCACCCCTCCACTTT

clone_size: -
v_call: TRBV25-1
d_call: -
j_call: TRBJ2-1
cdr3_aa: CASQMGADEQFF
cdr3_nt: TGTGCCAGCCAGATGGGGGCTGATGAGCAGTTCTTC

clone_size: -
v_call: TRBV6-5
d_call: -
j_call: TRBJ2-7
cdr3_aa: CASSYGAGPSEQYF
cdr3_nt: TGTGCCAGCAGTTACGGGGCGGGGCCCTCCGAGCAGTACTTC

clone_size: -
v_call: TRBV30
d_call: -
j_call: TRBJ1-6
cdr3_aa: CAWSPRRGFDSPLHF
cdr3_nt: TGTGCCTGGAGTCCCCGAAGGGGGTTCGATTCACCCCTCCACTTT

clone_size: -
v_call: TRBV11-3
d_call: TRBD2
j_call: TRBJ2-1
cdr3_aa: CASSLISGRSDEQFF
cdr3_nt: TGTGCCAGCAGCTTAATCAGCGGGAGATCGGATGAGCAGTTCTTC

clone_size: -
v_call: TRBV6-1
d_call: -
j_call: TRBJ2-1
cdr3_aa: CASSEALEGYNEQFF
cdr3_nt: TGTGCCAGCAGTGAAGCGCTCGAGGGATACAATGAGCAGTTCTTC

clone_size: -
v_call: TRBV10-3
d_call: -
j_call: TRBJ2-7
cdr3_aa: CAISESNAGYEQYF
cdr3_nt: TGTGCCATCAGTGAGTCGAACGCGGGATACGAGCAGTACTTC

clone_size: -
v_call: TRBV28
d_call: -
j_call: TRBJ2-5
cdr3_aa: CASSLVYGTDKETQYF
cdr3_nt: TGTGCCAGCAGTTTAGTCTATGGGACGGACAAAGAGACCCAGTACTTC

clone_size: -
v_call: TRBV28
d_call: TRBD1
j_call: TRBJ2-7
cdr3_aa: CASHEGTGDEQYF
cdr3_nt: TGTGCCAGCCACGAGGGGACAGGGGACGAGCAGTACTTC

clone_size: once
v_call: TRBV7-2
d_call: -
j_call: TRBJ2-1
cdr3_aa: CASSLGWSTYNEQFF
cdr3_nt: TGTGCCAGCAGCTTAGGATGGTCTACCTACAATGAGCAGTTCTTC

clone_size: -
v_call: TRBV10-3
d_call: -
j_call: TRBJ2-7
cdr3_aa: CAISESYGSSYEQYF
cdr3_nt: TGTGCCATCAGTGAGTCGTACGGGAGCTCCTACGAGCAGTACTTC

clone_size: once
v_call: TRBV5-4
d_call: TRBD2
j_call: TRBJ2-1
cdr3_aa: CASSNPGTRQYNEQFF
cdr3_nt: TGTGCCAGCAGCAACCCCGGGACTAGACAATATAATGAGCAGTTCTTC

clone_size: -
v_call: TRBV7-8
d_call: -
j_call: TRBJ2-7
cdr3_aa: CASSIDWGYEQYF
cdr3_nt: TGTGCCAGCAGCATAGACTGGGGCTACGAGCAGTACTTC

clone_size: -
v_call: TRBV7-8
d_call: TRBD2
j_call: TRBJ2-5
cdr3_aa: CASRQDKQREETQYF
cdr3_nt: TGTGCCAGCAGACAAGACAAGCAGCGGGAGGAGACCCAGTACTTC

clone_size: -
v_call: TRBV28
d_call: TRBD1
j_call: TRBJ1-3
cdr3_aa: CASRRDRATSGNTIYF
cdr3_nt: TGTGCCAGCAGGAGAGACAGGGCCACCTCTGGAAACACCATATATTTT

clone_size: -
v_call: TRBV29-1
d_call: -
j_call: TRBJ2-3
cdr3_aa: CSVVGPNGTQYF
cdr3_nt: TGCAGCGTGGTCGGTCCCAACGGGACGCAGTATTTT

clone_size: -
v_call: TRBV9
d_call: TRBD1
j_call: TRBJ1-4
cdr3_aa: CASSVAGGNEKLFF
cdr3_nt: TGTGCCAGCAGCGTAGCAGGGGGTAATGAAAAACTGTTTTTT

clone_size: -
v_call: TRBV11-3
d_call: -
j_call: TRBJ1-2
cdr3_aa: CASSLAQDGYTF
cdr3_nt: TGTGCCAGCAGCTTAGCCCAGGATGGCTACACCTTC

clone_size: few
v_call: TRBV7-9
d_call: TRBD1
j_call: TRBJ1-5
cdr3_aa: CASSTDRENQPQHF
cdr3_nt: TGTGCCAGCAGTACCGACAGGGAGAATCAGCCCCAGCATTTT

clone_size: few
v_call: TRBV19
d_call: -
j_call: TRBJ2-7
cdr3_aa: CANPDKSSYEQYF
cdr3_nt: TGTGCCAACCCGGACAAGAGCTCCTACGAGCAGTACTTC

clone_size: -
v_call: TRBV5-1
d_call: TRBD1
j_call: TRBJ2-1
cdr3_aa: CASSFWDSSSYNEQFF
cdr3_nt: TGCGCCAGCAGCTTCTGGGACAGCAGCTCCTACAATGAGCAGTTCTTC

clone_size: -
v_call: TRBV19
d_call: TRBD2
j_call: TRBJ2-1
cdr3_aa: CASSIGAGAYNEQFF
cdr3_nt: TGTGCCAGTAGTATAGGGGCGGGGGCCTACAATGAGCAGTTCTTC

clone_size: -
v_call: TRBV7-9
d_call: -
j_call: TRBJ1-1
cdr3_aa: CASSRGHIDTEAFF
cdr3_nt: TGTGCCAGCAGCAGGGGACATATTGACACTGAAGCTTTCTTT

clone_size: -
v_call: TRBV5-6
d_call: TRBD2
j_call: TRBJ2-1
cdr3_aa: CASSWGGKEQFF
cdr3_nt: TGTGCCAGCAGCTGGGGGGGTAAGGAGCAGTTCTTC

clone_size: once
v_call: TRBV11-2
d_call: TRBD2
j_call: TRBJ2-7
cdr3_aa: CASSLVLAGVTREQYF
cdr3_nt: TGTGCCAGCAGCTTAGTCCTAGCGGGAGTAACTAGGGAGCAGTACTTC

clone_size: -
v_call: TRBV19
d_call: TRBD2
j_call: TRBJ2-4
cdr3_aa: CASSPTSGVHDIQYF
cdr3_nt: TGTGCCAGTAGTCCGACTAGCGGGGTGCATGACATTCAGTACTTC

clone_size: -
v_call: TRBV27
d_call: TRBD2
j_call: TRBJ2-2
cdr3_aa: CASSSNSAGLNTGELIF
cdr3_nt: TGTGCCAGCAGTTCCAATTCAGCGGGACTAAACACCGGGGAGCTGATTTTT

clone_size: once
v_call: TRBV19
d_call: -
j_call: TRBJ1-1
cdr3_aa: CASSMNPGAGAFF
cdr3_nt: TGTGCCAGTAGTATGAACCCGGGGGCCGGAGCTTTCTTT

clone_size: -
v_call: TRBV13
d_call: -
j_call: TRBJ2-5
cdr3_aa: CASSHGSEQETQYF
cdr3_nt: TGTGCCAGCAGCCACGGCAGCGAACAAGAGACCCAGTACTTC

clone_size: -
v_call: TRBV30
d_call: -
j_call: TRBJ2-7
cdr3_aa: CAWSVLASEQYF
cdr3_nt: TGTGCCTGGAGTGTACTGGCTAGCGAGCAGTACTTC

clone_size: few
v_call: TRBV11-3
d_call: -
j_call: TRBJ2-7
cdr3_aa: CASSPTPNYEQYF
cdr3_nt: TGTGCCAGCAGCCCTACACCGAACTACGAGCAGTACTTC

clone_size: -
v_call: TRBV5-1
d_call: TRBD2
j_call: TRBJ2-3
cdr3_aa: CASSPDPGLAGGRSNTQYF
cdr3_nt: TGCGCCAGCAGCCCGGACCCTGGACTAGCGGGGGGGCGGTCAAATACGCAGTATTTT

clone_size: -
v_call: TRBV6-4
d_call: TRBD2
j_call: TRBJ2-1
cdr3_aa: CASSDSMASGRDEQFF
cdr3_nt: TGTGCCAGCAGTGACTCGATGGCTAGCGGGAGAGATGAGCAGTTCTTC

clone_size: once
v_call: TRBV27
d_call: TRBD1
j_call: TRBJ1-5
cdr3_aa: CASSLDRGDQPQHF
cdr3_nt: TGTGCCAGCAGTTTGGACAGGGGGGATCAGCCCCAGCATTTT

clone_size: -
v_call: TRBV19
d_call: -
j_call: TRBJ1-4
cdr3_aa: CASTPQGEGEKLFF
cdr3_nt: TGTGCCAGTACCCCACAGGGTGAGGGTGAAAAACTGTTTTTT

clone_size: large
v_call: TRBV5-6
d_call: -
j_call: TRBJ2-7
cdr3_aa: CASSPGSPYEQYF
cdr3_nt: TGTGCCAGCAGCCCCGGGTCACCCTACGAGCAGTACTTC

clone_size: -
v_call: TRBV6-6
d_call: -
j_call: TRBJ2-1
cdr3_aa: CASSYLGFEQFF
cdr3_nt: TGTGCCAGCAGTTACCTCGGGTTTGAGCAGTTCTTC

clone_size: -
v_call: TRBV28
d_call: -
j_call: TRBJ1-5
cdr3_aa: CASNSHLEGNQPQHF
cdr3_nt: TGTGCCAGCAATTCACACCTCGAGGGCAATCAGCCCCAGCATTTT

clone_size: -
v_call: TRBV28
d_call: TRBD1
j_call: TRBJ2-2
cdr3_aa: CASRDRERELFF
cdr3_nt: TGTGCCAGCAGGGACAGGGAACGGGAGCTGTTTTTT

clone_size: -
v_call: TRBV7-9
d_call: -
j_call: TRBJ2-1
cdr3_aa: CASSSLNSGEGDEQFF
cdr3_nt: TGTGCCAGCAGCTCCCTGAATAGCGGAGAGGGGGATGAGCAGTTCTTC

clone_size: -
v_call: TRBV30
d_call: -
j_call: TRBJ2-7
cdr3_aa: CAWSVPAGESYEQYF
cdr3_nt: TGTGCCTGGAGTGTACCGGCAGGGGAATCCTACGAGCAGTACTTC

clone_size: -
v_call: TRBV9
d_call: -
j_call: TRBJ1-1
cdr3_aa: CASSVGRTDEAFF
cdr3_nt: TGTGCCAGCAGCGTAGGTCGGACGGATGAAGCTTTCTTT

clone_size: -
v_call: TRBV5-1
d_call: TRBD1
j_call: TRBJ2-2
cdr3_aa: CASSLARTGGNTGELFF
cdr3_nt: TGCGCCAGCAGCTTGGCCAGGACAGGGGGCAACACCGGGGAGCTGTTTTTT

clone_size: -
v_call: TRBV30
d_call: TRBD1
j_call: TRBJ2-7
cdr3_aa: CAWSVGTGDYEQYF
cdr3_nt: TGTGCCTGGAGTGTAGGGACAGGGGACTACGAGCAGTACTTC

clone_size: -
v_call: TRBV30
d_call: TRBD1
j_call: TRBJ2-3
cdr3_aa: CAWSVGGVDTQYF
cdr3_nt: TGTGCCTGGAGTGTAGGGGGCGTAGATACGCAGTATTTT

clone_size: few
v_call: TRBV11-3
d_call: TRBD1
j_call: TRBJ2-3
cdr3_aa: CASSLDLGQGSDTQYF
cdr3_nt: TGTGCCAGCAGCTTGGACCTGGGACAGGGGTCAGATACGCAGTATTTT

clone_size: -
v_call: TRBV9
d_call: -
j_call: TRBJ2-1
cdr3_aa: CASSSSGAGRLSVQFF
cdr3_nt: TGTGCCAGCAGCTCATCTGGGGCAGGGCGGTTGTCAGTGCAGTTCTTC

clone_size: -
v_call: TRBV19
d_call: -
j_call: TRBJ1-4
cdr3_aa: CASKQAPATNEKLFF
cdr3_nt: TGTGCCAGTAAACAGGCTCCTGCAACTAATGAAAAACTGTTTTTT

clone_size: -
v_call: TRBV28
d_call: -
j_call: TRBJ1-5
cdr3_aa: CASSLIPGQGLSNQPQHF
cdr3_nt: TGTGCCAGCAGTTTAATACCGGGCCAGGGCCTGAGCAATCAGCCCCAGCATTTT

clone_size: -
v_call: TRBV27
d_call: -
j_call: TRBJ2-2
cdr3_aa: CASSSNTGGLNTGELFF
cdr3_nt: TGTGCCAGCAGTTCCAATACAGGGGGACTAAATACCGGGGAGCTGTTTTTC

clone_size: -
v_call: TRBV19
d_call: -
j_call: TRBJ1-2
cdr3_aa: CASNRGRVYGYTF
cdr3_nt: TGTGCCAGTAATCGGGGGCGCGTGTATGGCTACACCTTC

clone_size: medium-sized
v_call: TRBV7-6
d_call: -
j_call: TRBJ2-1
cdr3_aa: CASSPQQGSTSYNEQFF
cdr3_nt: TGTGCCAGCAGCCCGCAACAGGGCTCTACCTCCTACAATGAGCAGTTCTTC